Included here is one TCR beta chain sequence, with context. Its antigen is as yet unknown. The sample contains more than one DNA sequence encoding this CDR3. This sample stems from a study of cytomegalovirus exposure and HLA in healthy donors. Findings of the study overall: Later analysis identified around 15,000 TCR beta sequences associated with HLA alleles, using a false discovery rate threshold of 0.05.

Use of 60 Vbeta and 13 Jbeta primers characterized the PCR. Sequencing was performed with immunoSEQ multiplex PCR; in TCRdb, only in-frame clones are kept and a portion is missing. This repertoire shows some 150,000 clones, about 80% found once; its top ten account for under 8%. The CDR3 is 14 residues long. Trimming removed 0 bases from V and 2 bases from J; junction bases left unmatched: 1. CDR1 is SGDLS and CDR2 is YYNGEE in the germline V gene. The TCR comes from a woman in her forties or fifties in good health and CMV-seropositive. V is TRBV9 and J is TRBJ2-7; TRBD2 aligns across 8 bases. The sequencing sample was made of PBMCs. The CDR3, as DNA: TGTGCCAGCAGCGTAGCGGGGGGGCCCTACGAGCAGTACTTC. Its protein product is CASSVAGGPYEQYF.